This entry describes one T cell receptor (beta chain). The record originates from a study of T cell changes during pregnancy in multiple sclerosis. Sequencing was performed with immunoSEQ multiplex PCR; in TCRdb, only in-frame clones are kept and a portion is missing. The sample records 50,000 or so clones, about 90% being singletons. The CDR3 covers 15 residues. Losses at the gene ends were 5 bases for V and 3 bases for J; bases not matched to a gene: 9. Germline V gives CDR1 SGHNT, CDR2 YYREEE (reference sequence). The chain recombines TRBV5-4 with TRBJ1-1, with 8 bases aligning to TRBD1. The TCR sequence derives from a female donor in good health, enrolled as a control in a pregnancy study. Material: CD4+ T cells from peripheral blood mononuclear cells, obtained after pregnancy. The CDR3 sequence is CASRTGAGAYTEAFF. The CDR3 DNA follows: TGTGCCAGCAGGACAGGGGCAGGGGCCTACACTGAAGCTTTCTTT.